One sample yielded the 21 T cell receptor beta chains listed below, sequenced in a study of identical twins. One entry per CDR3 protein, called by TCRdb with MiXCR from the 5' RACE reads. This sample carries a few hundred thousand distinct CDR3 sequences, 9% of them seen once, and the ten largest clones take under 10%. Sequences were obtained from naive T cells sorted from blood. The source of these receptors is a woman aged 45 to 65 in good health.

The rearrangement links TRBV6-2 or TRBV6-3 to TRBJ1-1; D is undetermined. Per germline, CDR1 MNHEY and CDR2 SVGEGT. The length of the CDR3 is 12 residues. Trimming pared 3 bases from V and 10 bases from J, leaving 12 bases between. The CDR3 sequence is CASSYLGIGAFF. The CDR3, as DNA: TGTGCCAGCAGTTATTTGGGGATTGGAGCTTTCTTT.

This clonotype has a count of ten or more. The chain recombines TRBV20-1 with TRBJ2-1, with TRBD1 as a possible D gene (6 bases). The germline V gene encodes CDR1 DFQATT and CDR2 SNEGSKA (reference sequence). This CDR3 spans 13 amino acids. Trimming stripped 5 bases from V and 2 bases from J, with 10 bases between. CDR3 in amino acids: CSAEDSTYNEQFF. Here the CDR3 DNA reads TGCAGTGCTGAGGACAGTACCTACAATGAGCAGTTCTTC.

This clonotype was counted a few times. The rearrangement uses TRBV5-1 and TRBJ2-1, with 7 bases identical to TRBD1. This CDR3 is built from 14 residues. The V gene's germline CDR1 is SGHRS and CDR2 YFSETQ. V shed 0 bases and J 8 bases; nucleotides not matched to a gene: 5. The CDR3 DNA reads TGCGCCAGCAGCTTGGCGCGACAGGGCCATGAGCAGTTCTTC. Translation: CASSLARQGHEQFF.

The chain carries TRBV3-1 and TRBJ2-3, with a weak D call TRBD2 (5 bases). The V gene lost 8 bases and the J gene lost 0 bases, with 12 bases spanning the gap. From germline, CDR1 is LGHDT and CDR2 YNNKEL (reference sequence). This CDR3 has 14 residues. DNA of the CDR3: TGTGCCAGCGGCCGAGGGTCTAGCACAGATACGCAGTATTTT. Its translation is CASGRGSSTDTQYF.

Only a few counts were recorded for this clonotype. The V call is TRBV19, the J call TRBJ2-1; no definite D call. The V gene's germline CDR1 is LNHDA and CDR2 SQIVND (reference sequence). Trimming removed 1 base at V and 5 bases at J, with 9 bases between. This CDR3 is 14 amino acids long. The CDR3 DNA reads as TGTGCCAGTAGTATAGGTTCAGCCGACAATGAGCAGTTCTTC. Protein sequence: CASSIGSADNEQFF.

The rearrangement uses TRBV5-5 and TRBJ2-2; unclear D gene. V was clipped by 4 bases and J by 8 bases, with 9 bases between them. This CDR3 is 12 amino acids long. In germline, CDR1 is SGHKS, CDR2 YYEKEE (reference sequence). This chain's CDR3 is CASSLGLGELFF. The DNA of the CDR3 is TGTGCCAGCAGCCTAGGTCTGGGGGAGCTGTTTTTT. The full variable domain, in which reference TRBV5-5 and TRBJ2-2 provide the parts outside the CDR3, is DAGVTQSPTHLIKTRGQQVTLRCSPISGHKSVSWYQQVLGQGPQFIFQYYEKEERGRGNFPDRFSARQFPNYSSELNVNALLLGDSALYLCASSLGLGELFFGEGSRLTVL.

This clonotype was seen a handful of times. The chain joins TRBV5-6 to TRBJ2-2; 7 bases align to TRBD1. Looked up from germline, CDR1 is SGHDT and CDR2 is YYEEEE. The length of the CDR3 is 15 residues. After removal of 4 bases from V and 1 base from J, the junction contained 4 bases not matched to a gene. The CDR3 is CASSPWTGNTGELFF. Here the CDR3 DNA reads TGTGCCAGCAGCCCTTGGACAGGGAACACCGGGGAGCTGTTTTTT.

The J gene is TRBJ2-7, the V gene TRBV15; no firm D call. Trimming removed 0 bases at V and 3 bases at J, with 6 bases between. Germline V CDR1 and CDR2: LNHNV, YYDKDF (reference sequence). The CDR3 is 13 amino acids. CDR3 residues: CATSRDGYYEQYV. As DNA, the CDR3 is TGTGCCACCAGCAGAGATGGCTACTACGAGCAGTACGTC.

This clonotype was picked up many times. The chain employs TRBV12-5 and TRBJ1-5, with D unresolved. The CDR3 is 17 residues long. Per the germline V gene, CDR1 is LGHNT and CDR2 is FRNRAP. Trimming stripped 2 bases from V and 3 bases from J, with 17 bases between. The CDR3 loop is CASGLFPRETNNQPQHF. The DNA of the CDR3 is TGTGCTAGTGGTTTGTTCCCCCGGGAAACAAACAATCAGCCCCAGCATTTT.

V gene TRBV18 combines with J gene TRBJ2-1, with 7 bases that match TRBD2. Germline V gives CDR1 KGHSH, CDR2 LQKENI. V was pared by 3 bases and J by 5 bases, with 7 bases of the junction left unmatched. The CDR3 consists of 15 residues. The DNA of the CDR3 is TGTGCCAGCTCACCCTCCCTAGCGGACCACAATGAGCAGTTCTTC. It is translated as CASSPSLADHNEQFF.

The chain links TRBV14 to TRBJ1-1; D unclear. CDR3 length: 15 residues. Germline CDR1 is SGHDN and CDR2 is FVKESK. Trimming removed 0 bases at V and 1 base at J, with 9 bases between. The CDR3 sequence is CASSQETLPNTEAFF. The CDR3 DNA sequence: TGTGCCAGCAGCCAAGAAACCCTACCGAACACTGAAGCTTTCTTT.

This clonotype has ten or more counts. The chain joins TRBV5-1 to TRBJ2-1; 9 nucleotides align to TRBD1. The germline V gene encodes CDR1 SGHRS and CDR2 YFSETQ. The CDR3 covers 15 residues. V lost 4 bases and J lost 5; bases outside the gene matches: 7. CDR3 region: CASSADRGYHNEQFF. CDR3 DNA sequence: TGCGCCAGCAGCGCTGACAGGGGGTATCACAATGAGCAGTTCTTC.

This clonotype was detected only a few times. The chain uses TRBV4-2 and TRBJ2-2; 7 nucleotides align to TRBD2. The CDR3 totals 16 residues. The trim removed 0 bases at V and 4 bases at J, leaving 5 bases unmatched. Germline V gene lookup returns CDR1 LGHNA and CDR2 YNFKEQ. The CDR3 sequence: CASSQDRGEATGELFF. CDR3 sequence (DNA): TGTGCCAGCAGCCAAGATCGGGGGGAGGCCACCGGGGAGCTGTTTTTT.

This clonotype occurred many times. The rearrangement links TRBV6-5 to TRBJ2-1; D is unclear. There are 15 residues in the CDR3. Germline V gene sequence: CDR1 MNHEY, CDR2 SVGAGI. V dropped 0 bases and J dropped 10 bases, with 16 bases sitting between them. As DNA, the CDR3 is TGTGCCAGCAGTTACTCGGTTTCTCGAGACCCCGAGCAGTTCTTC. Residues: CASSYSVSRDPEQFF.

This clonotype was observed a handful of times. The rearrangement uses TRBV7-8 and TRBJ2-3, with D perhaps matching TRBD1 (5 bases). CDR1 and CDR2 from the germline V gene are SGHVS and FQNEAQ. The CDR3 totals 13 residues. Trimming removed 3 bases from V and 4 bases from J, with 8 bases in between. The CDR3 nucleotides read TGTGCCAGCAGCTTTTGGGGCGCAGATACGCAGTATTTT. Its protein is CASSFWGADTQYF.

The sample holds a few counts of this clonotype. This chain's CDR3 is CSVDGRGAGNTEAFF. The DNA of the CDR3 is TGCAGCGTTGATGGCAGGGGGGCTGGGAACACTGAAGCTTTCTTT. The chain carries TRBV29-1 and TRBJ1-1; 7 positions match TRBD1. J lost 1 base, V lost 3 bases, and 8 bases had no gene match. Germline V gene data show CDR1 as SQVTM and CDR2 as ANQGSEA. The CDR3 spans 15 residues.

The table lists this clonotype with many counts. The chain uses TRBV5-1 and TRBJ2-3; 9 nucleotides agree with TRBD2. Germline CDR1 reads SGHRS; CDR2 reads YFSETQ. V dropped 3 bases and J dropped 6; count of bases not matched to a gene: 8. The CDR3 consists of 15 residues. The CDR3 coding sequence is TGCGCCAGCAGCTGGGTAGCGGGAGTGGGCGATACGCAGTATTTT. Protein: CASSWVAGVGDTQYF.

V is TRBV4-1 and J is TRBJ2-7; 7 bases are a match to TRBD2. CDR1 is MGHRA and CDR2 is YSYEKL in the germline V gene. V shed 3 bases, J shed 5 bases, and the junction held 10 bases outside the gene matches. CDR3 size: 15 residues. The DNA for the CDR3 is TGCGCCAGCAGCCAGGGGTGGGGACTACCTAACGAGCAGTACTTC. This gives the protein CASSQGWGLPNEQYF.

This clonotype was seen a few times. The chain employs TRBV12-3 or TRBV12-4 and TRBJ2-6; TRBD2 matches 9 bases. V shed 8 bases, J shed 1 base, and the junction held 9 bases outside the gene matches. CDR3 size: 17 residues. CDR3 coding DNA: TGTGCCAGCTTCCGGGTAGCGGGAGTATCTGGGGCCAACGTCCTGACTTTC. Its protein is CASFRVAGVSGANVLTF.

As DNA, the CDR3 is TGTGCCAGCAGCCTCAAGGCCGAGGGCGGGAGCCTATACAATGAGCAGTTCTTC. Protein sequence: CASSLKAEGGSLYNEQFF. The rearrangement joins TRBV4-2 to TRBJ2-1; 7 bases agree with TRBD2. The ends lost 4 bases at V and 4 bases at J; junction bases unmatched: 16. This CDR3 contains 18 residues. Looked up from germline, CDR1 is LGHNA and CDR2 is YNFKEQ.

V gene TRBV30 combines with J gene TRBJ1-1; 9 bases fit TRBD1. V dropped 5 bases and J dropped 3; count of bases not matched to a gene: 10. The CDR3 is made up of 15 amino acids. The V gene's germline CDR1 is GTSNPN and CDR2 SVGIG (reference sequence). CDR3 in DNA: TGTGCCTGGGCCCCGGGGGGGACAGGGCACACTGAAGCTTTCTTT. It codes for CAWAPGGTGHTEAFF.